This is a list of T cell receptor beta chains from one sample in a study of graft-versus-host responses after intestinal transplantation. Sequenced by immunoSEQ multiplex PCR; TCRdb stores in-frame clones only, minus some. The sample contains tens of thousands of clones, around 90% of which appear only once. These receptors have no identified antigens. Sample: unstimulated CD4+ T cells sorted from spleen or lymph node cells, taken before transplant. All receptors derive from a human donor who was the organ donor for an intestinal transplant. CDR3s include the opening cysteine and the closing phenylalanine or tryptophan. Fields, in order: J gene, V gene, D gene, clone size, CDR3 DNA, CDR3 protein. A D gene is named only where the DNA matches it firmly. A clone size is listed for some rows: how often the clone was seen (once, few, many), or a class if it is expanded.

TRBJ2-5 | TRBV27 | . | . | TGTGCCAGCAAAACCGCCGGGAAAGAGACCCAGTACTTC | CASKTAGKETQYF
TRBJ2-3 | TRBV9 | TRBD2 | . | TGTGCCAGCAGCGCCGGACTAGCGGCAGATACGCAGTATTTT | CASSAGLAADTQYF
TRBJ2-7 | TRBV5-5 | . | . | TGTGCCAGCAGCCGGGTTCCTACACCCGACTACGAGCAGTACTTC | CASSRVPTPDYEQYF
TRBJ2-7 | TRBV4-3 | . | few | TGCGCCAGCAGCCAAGATCACGGAGACAGACAGTACTTC | CASSQDHGDRQYF
TRBJ2-1 | TRBV11-3 | TRBD1 | . | TGTGCCAGCAGCACCGGGACAGGGGTACATGAGCAGTTCTTC | CASSTGTGVHEQFF
TRBJ2-2 | TRBV19 | TRBD1 | . | TGTGCCAGTAGGGGACAGGGTTCTACCGGGGAGCTGTTTTTT | CASRGQGSTGELFF
TRBJ2-7 | TRBV11-2 | . | . | TGTGCCAGCAGCTTAGCGGGTTACGAGCAGTACTTC | CASSLAGYEQYF
TRBJ2-3 | TRBV12-5 | TRBD1 | once | TGTGCTAGTGGCCGGGACAGGGCCACAGATACGCAGTATTTT | CASGRDRATDTQYF
TRBJ2-7 | TRBV15 | . | . | TGTGCCACCAGCAGGGTGAAGGGAGTACCTGGGTACGAGCAGTACTTC | CATSRVKGVPGYEQYF
TRBJ2-7 | TRBV5-5 | TRBD2 | . | TGTGCCAGCAGCTTGGTAGCTAGCGGGAGGCCCTACGAGCAGTACTTC | CASSLVASGRPYEQYF
TRBJ2-7 | TRBV10-2 | . | . | TGCGCCAGCAGTGAGTCTACCGAGGGCGAGCAGTACTTC | CASSESTEGEQYF
TRBJ2-1 | TRBV28 | . | . | TGTGCCAGCAGTACACACGGGACTTTGGATGAGCAGTTCTTC | CASSTHGTLDEQFF
TRBJ1-4 | TRBV7-8 | TRBD1 | . | TGTGCCAGCAGCCCACGACCCTTTAGCGACAGGGTAACTAATGAAAAACTGTTTTTT | CASSPRPFSDRVTNEKLFF
TRBJ1-1 | TRBV4-2 | . | . | TGTGCCAGCAGCCCGGGTGCGGGTCTGAACACTGAAGCTTTCTTT | CASSPGAGLNTEAFF
TRBJ1-2 | TRBV19 | TRBD1 | once | TGTGCCAGTAGTTCGTCGGGACAGGGGGCCGGCTATGGCTACACCTTC | CASSSSGQGAGYGYTF
TRBJ2-3 | TRBV10-3 | . | . | TGTGCCATCAGTCCACGGGAGTTTGAAACAGATACGCAGTATTTT | CAISPREFETDTQYF
TRBJ2-2 | TRBV5-1 | . | . | TGCGCCAGCAGCGTCGCGAACACCGGGGAGCTGTTTTTT | CASSVANTGELFF
TRBJ2-2 | TRBV12-5 | TRBD1 | . | TGTGCTAGTGGTTTTTTCGGACAGGGTCCCACCGGGGAGCTGTTTTTT | CASGFFGQGPTGELFF
TRBJ2-3 | TRBV5-4 | TRBD2 | . | TGTGCCAGCAGCCTTGGGACTAGCGGGACACTCCTCACAGATACGCAGTATTTT | CASSLGTSGTLLTDTQYF
TRBJ2-2 | TRBV7-7 | . | . | TGTGCTAGCAGCTTAGAAGGACGGGGAGGGGAGCTGTTTTTT | CASSLEGRGGELFF
TRBJ2-2 | TRBV19 | TRBD1 | . | TGTGCCAGTAGTATCGACAGGGTCGGGGAGCTGTTTTTT | CASSIDRVGELFF
TRBJ1-3 | TRBV7-8 | TRBD1 | . | TGTGCCAGCAGCGGGACCGGGACAGCTGGAAACACCATATATTTT | CASSGTGTAGNTIYF